This TCR beta chain was sequenced in a study of cytomegalovirus exposure and HLA in healthy donors. The length of the CDR3 is 14 residues. Germline V gene lookup returns CDR1 SNHLY and CDR2 FYNNEI. V was clipped by 2 bases and J by 7 bases, with 12 bases between them. Primers: 60 Vbeta forward and 13 Jbeta reverse. Using immunoSEQ multiplex PCR, the repertoire was profiled, and TCRdb retains in-frame clones only, with some absent. In the table there are just over 150,000 clones, approximately 76% of which are singletons. As for this clone: Its antigen is still unknown.

General observations from the study: Analysis performed later found more than 15,000 TCR beta sequences associated with HLA alleles at 0.05 false discovery rate. TRBV6-2, TRBV6-3 and some other V segments were unresolvable in 87-base-pair reads. It was likely that a cluster of highly shared sequence variants was a sequencing artifact. Per published accounts, TCR beta sequences correctly predicted the HLA-A and HLA-B alleles of most subjects.

The clonotype comes from a female donor in good health and CMV-seronegative. Sequencing was performed on PBMCs. The V call is TRBV2, the J call TRBJ1-3; a possible D gene is TRBD1 (5 bases). The CDR3: CASSEQGEGNTIYF. The CDR3 bases are TGTGCCAGCAGTGAACAAGGGGAGGGGAACACCATATATTTT.